This T cell receptor (beta chain) is from a study of blood T cells in healthy people across ages. As for the study in general: Template switching caught about one barcoded beta molecule for each two T cells.

A note on this clonotype: Its cognate antigen is unknown.

The donors, aged roughly 6 to 100, were healthy Caucasians from Russia. It was with a sample-barcoded 5' primer and a J-beta primer mix that a second PCR of roughly 7 to 11 cycles was run. Individual samples furnished no less than 2.5 million CDR3-containing paired-end reads apiece. TCRdb analysed the 5' RACE reads with MiXCR anew, one entry per CDR3 protein. The sample consists of 1.8 million or so distinct CDR3 sequences, roughly 43% of them appearing once. Study outcomes and limitations: Compared with aged donors, long-lived donors showed fewer expanded clones, suggesting selection.

Between the trimmed V and J ends, which lost 0 bases and 4 bases, there was a span of 15 bases. Germline-derived CDR1 and CDR2 are LGHNA and YNFKEQ. The length of the CDR3 is 16 residues. This rearrangement joins TRBV4-2 to TRBJ2-5; unclear D gene. This sequence was found in a human donor in good health. Sequenced: blood. CDR3 sequence: CASSQDYIGMGETQYF. Here the CDR3 DNA reads TGTGCCAGCAGCCAAGATTACATTGGGATGGGAGAGACCCAGTACTTC.